One T cell receptor beta chain is described in this entry. What it binds is unknown. This sample was taken from a study of cytomegalovirus exposure and HLA in healthy donors. Study background: The approximately 670 first-cohort repertoires shared a platform with the 130 or so validation repertoires, as reported in a later analysis.

Produced via immunoSEQ multiplex PCR; TCRdb's table is partial and in-frame only. Of approximately 200,000 clones listed, about 81% are singletons. This CDR3 contains 14 residues. Trimming removed 2 bases from V and 3 bases from J, with 12 bases in between. Germline V gene sequence: CDR1 SGHNT, CDR2 YYREEE (reference sequence). Broader study findings: The tendency of first-cohort TCR clusters to co-occur in the 95 to 150 validation repertoires was the finding of a later analysis. Cytomegalovirus association was assigned to about 150 TCR beta chains. In vitro assays verified that three CMV-associated chains recognized CMV antigens specifically.

The clonotype comes from a young woman in good health and CMV-seronegative. The chain has TRBV5-4 and TRBJ2-7; possibly TRBD1 for D (6 bases). Sequenced sample: PBMCs. The CDR3 bases are TGTGCCAGCAGCTTTGGACGGGACATCTACGAGCAGTACTTC. Translation gives CASSFGRDIYEQYF. The variable domain in full, completed from reference TRBV5-4 and TRBJ2-7, reads ETGVTQSPTHLIKTRGQQVTLRCSSQSGHNTVSWYQQALGQGPQFIFQYYREEENGRGNFPPRFSGLQFPNYSSELNVNALELDDSALYLCASSFGRDIYEQYFGPGTRLTVT.